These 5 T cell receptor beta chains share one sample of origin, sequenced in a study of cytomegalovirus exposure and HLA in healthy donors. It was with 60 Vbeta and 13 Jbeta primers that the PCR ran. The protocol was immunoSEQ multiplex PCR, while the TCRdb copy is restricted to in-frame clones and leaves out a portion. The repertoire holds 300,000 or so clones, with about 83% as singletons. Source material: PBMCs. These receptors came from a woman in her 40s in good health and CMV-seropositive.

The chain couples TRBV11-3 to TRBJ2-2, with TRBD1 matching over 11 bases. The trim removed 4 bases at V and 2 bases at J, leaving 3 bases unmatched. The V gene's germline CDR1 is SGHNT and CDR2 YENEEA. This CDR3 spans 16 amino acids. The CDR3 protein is CASSSGQGANTGELFF. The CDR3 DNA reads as TGTGCCAGCAGCTCCGGACAGGGGGCCAACACCGGGGAGCTGTTTTTT.

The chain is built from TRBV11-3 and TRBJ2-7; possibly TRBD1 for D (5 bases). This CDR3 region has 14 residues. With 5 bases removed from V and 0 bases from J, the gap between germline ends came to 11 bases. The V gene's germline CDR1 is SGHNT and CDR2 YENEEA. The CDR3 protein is CASSRSGPSYEQYF. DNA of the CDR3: TGTGCCAGCAGCCGATCAGGGCCCTCCTACGAGCAGTACTTC.

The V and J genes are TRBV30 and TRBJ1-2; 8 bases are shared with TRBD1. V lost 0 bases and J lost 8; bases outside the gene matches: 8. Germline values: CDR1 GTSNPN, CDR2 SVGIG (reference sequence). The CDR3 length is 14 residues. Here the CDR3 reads CAWSVRTGHWGYTF. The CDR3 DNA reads TGTGCCTGGAGTGTAAGGACAGGGCATTGGGGCTACACCTTC. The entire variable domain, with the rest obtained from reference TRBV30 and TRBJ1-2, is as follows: SQTIHQWPATLVQPVGSPLSLECTVEGTSNPNLYWYRQAAGRGLQLLFYSVGIGQISSEVPQNLSASRPQDRQFILSSKKLLLSDSGFYLCAWSVRTGHWGYTFGSGTRLTVV.

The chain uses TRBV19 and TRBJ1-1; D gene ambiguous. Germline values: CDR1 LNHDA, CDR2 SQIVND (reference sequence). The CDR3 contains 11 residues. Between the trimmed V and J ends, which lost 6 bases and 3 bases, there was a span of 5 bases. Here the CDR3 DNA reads TGTGCCAGTAGCGAGGACACTGAAGCTTTCTTT. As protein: CASSEDTEAFF.

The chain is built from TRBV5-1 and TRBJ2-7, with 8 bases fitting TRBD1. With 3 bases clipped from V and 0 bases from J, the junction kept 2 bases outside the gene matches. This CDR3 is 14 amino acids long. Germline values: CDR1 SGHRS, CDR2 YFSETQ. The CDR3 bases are TGCGCCAGCAGCTCGACAGGGGTCTCCTACGAGCAGTACTTC. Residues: CASSSTGVSYEQYF.